A selection of T cell receptor beta chains follows, all from one sample in a study of T cells after yellow fever vaccination. One entry per CDR3 protein results from TCRdb running MiXCR on the 5' RACE reads. The repertoire holds hundreds of thousands of distinct CDR3 sequences, with about 12% as singletons. Sequences were derived from PBMCs, sampled on the day of the yellow fever booster vaccination. The source is a young man who received the YFV17D yellow fever vaccine. CDR3s include the opening cysteine and the closing phenylalanine or tryptophan. The order of the fields is clone size, V gene, J gene, D gene, CDR3 DNA, CDR3 protein. The D gene is left open where the match is weak. Not every row has a clone size; where given, it reads once, few, many or a size class.

.,TRBV20-1,TRBJ2-1,.,TGCAGTGCTACGAGCGGGCTGGGCTACAATGAGCAGTTCTTC,CSATSGLGYNEQFF
.,TRBV27,TRBJ2-7,TRBD1,TGTGCCAGCCGGAGTTTAGGACAGGGGGCTTATGAGCAGTACTTC,CASRSLGQGAYEQYF
few,TRBV20-1,TRBJ2-7,TRBD2,TGCAGTGCCCTGACTAGCGGAGCCTACGAGCAGTACTTC,CSALTSGAYEQYF
many,TRBV10-2,TRBJ2-5,TRBD2,TGCGCCAGCTCCTCGGGACTAGCGGGACAGGAGACCCAGTACTTC,CASSSGLAGQETQYF
.,TRBV20-1,TRBJ2-1,.,TGCAGTGCTAGAGTGCCCGGGGCCCGCAATGAGCAGTTCTTC,CSARVPGARNEQFF
.,TRBV5-1,TRBJ2-1,.,TGCGCCAGCAAGGAGGGTTCCTACAATGAGCAGTTCTTC,CASKEGSYNEQFF
few,TRBV29-1,TRBJ1-2,.,TGCAGCGGTAAACAGGGAATCGGCTATGGCTACACCTTC,CSGKQGIGYGYTF
many,TRBV5-1,TRBJ2-7,.,TGCGCCAGCTCCTCCGGCACCTGGGGACACGAGCAGTACTTC,CASSSGTWGHEQYF
.,TRBV5-1,TRBJ2-7,.,TGCGCCAGCAGCTCAACAGGAAGGGCATACGAGCAGTACTTC,CASSSTGRAYEQYF
few,TRBV4-3,TRBJ2-1,TRBD2,TGCGCCAGCACGCTAGCGGGAGGGCCACAGAATGAGCAGTTCTTC,CASTLAGGPQNEQFF
.,TRBV7-9,TRBJ2-3,.,TGTGCCAGCAGCTCGGACTCGGGGAAGTATTTT,CASSSDSGKYF
few,TRBV12-3/TRBV12-4,TRBJ2-5,.,TGTGCCAGCAGTAGAGGGACGACCCAGTACTTC,CASSRGTTQYF
.,TRBV19,TRBJ1-1,.,TGTGCCAGTAGCTCTAAGTACACTGAAGCTTTCTTT,CASSSKYTEAFF
few,TRBV5-1,TRBJ2-1,.,TGCGCCAGCAGCCTAGCGATGCATGAGCAGTTCTTC,CASSLAMHEQFF
many,TRBV7-2,TRBJ2-3,.,TGTGCCAGCAGCTTAGATGGCCAGCTCACAGATACGCAGTATTTT,CASSLDGQLTDTQYF
few,TRBV6-5,TRBJ2-7,TRBD2,TGTGCCAGCAGGCCCTCGGGAGGGGAGCAGTACTTC,CASRPSGGEQYF
.,TRBV5-1,TRBJ2-1,TRBD2,TGCGCCACCAGAGGACTAGCGGGAGAGCAGTTCTTC,CATRGLAGEQFF
.,TRBV9,TRBJ2-1,TRBD2,TGTGCCAGCAGCGGCGGGAGTACTAATTATGAGCAGTTCTTC,CASSGGSTNYEQFF
.,TRBV10-3,TRBJ2-7,TRBD2,TGTGCCATCAGTGAGTCGTCGGGACTAGCGGGAGGATCCTACGAGCAGTACTTC,CAISESSGLAGGSYEQYF
few,TRBV7-9,TRBJ2-1,.,TGTGCCAGCGGGATTTCCTACAATGAGCAGTTCTTC,CASGISYNEQFF
.,TRBV7-2,TRBJ2-3,TRBD2,TGTGCCAGCAGCTTACTATCTATGAGCGGGACCACAGATACGCAGTATTTT,CASSLLSMSGTTDTQYF
.,TRBV10-3,TRBJ1-4,.,TGTGCCATCAGTGAGTCTCAAGATGAAAAACTGTTTTTT,CAISESQDEKLFF
few,TRBV7-2,TRBJ2-2,.,TGTGCCAGCAGTATAGGGCGGGACACCGGGGAGCTGTTTTTT,CASSIGRDTGELFF
.,TRBV5-1,TRBJ2-1,TRBD2,TGCGCCAGCAGACTAGCCCAGAGCGGGAGTTTGAATGAGCAGTTCTTC,CASRLAQSGSLNEQFF
.,TRBV7-3,TRBJ2-6,.,TGTGCCAGCAGCTTAGGACTGAGCTCTGGGGCCAACGTCCTGACTTTC,CASSLGLSSGANVLTF
few,TRBV3-1,TRBJ2-1,.,TGTGCCAGCAGCCAATCCCGAACGGCTAGCTCCTACAATGAGCAGTTCTTC,CASSQSRTASSYNEQFF
.,TRBV5-1,TRBJ2-7,.,TGCGCCAGCAGCTTGGAGAGGTGGGGGAGCTCCTACGAGCAGTACTTC,CASSLERWGSSYEQYF
few,TRBV29-1,TRBJ2-7,.,TGCAGCGTTCTTGGGCGCGGAGTCATTCTGGGGCCCCAGCAGTACTTC,CSVLGRGVILGPQQYF
.,TRBV20-1,TRBJ2-7,.,TGCAGTGCTAGAGAGCAAACCGGGACAGAGCAGTACTTC,CSAREQTGTEQYF
few,TRBV20-1,TRBJ2-5,.,TGCAGTGCCAGGGGGGACAGCTATTACCAAGAGACCCAGTACTTC,CSARGDSYYQETQYF